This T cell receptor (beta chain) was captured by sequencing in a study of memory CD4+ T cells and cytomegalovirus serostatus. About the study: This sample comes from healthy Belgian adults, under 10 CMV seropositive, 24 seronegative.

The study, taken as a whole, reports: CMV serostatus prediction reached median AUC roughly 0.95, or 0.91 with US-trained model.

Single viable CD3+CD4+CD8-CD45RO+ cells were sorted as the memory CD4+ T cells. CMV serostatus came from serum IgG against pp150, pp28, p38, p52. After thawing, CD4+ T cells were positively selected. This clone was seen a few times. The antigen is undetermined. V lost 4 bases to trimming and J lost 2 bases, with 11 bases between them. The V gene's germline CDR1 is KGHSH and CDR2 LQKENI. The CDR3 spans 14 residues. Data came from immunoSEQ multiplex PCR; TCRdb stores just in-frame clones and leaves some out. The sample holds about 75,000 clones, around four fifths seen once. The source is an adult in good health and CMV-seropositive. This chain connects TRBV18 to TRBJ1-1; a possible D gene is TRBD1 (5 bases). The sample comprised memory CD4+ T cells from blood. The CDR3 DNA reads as TGTGCCAGCTCACTCCAGACAGACAACACTGAAGCTTTCTTT. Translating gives CASSLQTDNTEAFF.